These T cell receptor beta chains were read from a single sample in a study of T cell repertoires in cytomegalovirus infection. TCRdb re-analysed the reads in MiXCR, keeping a single row per CDR3 protein. The sample carries 150,000 to 160,000 distinct CDR3 sequences, 20% to 25% recorded once. Material for sequencing was PBMCs. These receptors all come from a human donor in good health (CMV status not recorded). Some clones in this sample may be carry-over from other donors' samples. Each CDR3 is given without its conserved first and last residue. Fields, in order: V gene, J gene, CDR3 protein.

V: TRBV5-1; J: TRBJ2-5; CDR3: ASVAGATGPPQETQY
V: TRBV7-9; J: TRBJ1-1; CDR3: ASTLGGDGEAF
V: TRBV14; J: TRBJ2-1; CDR3: ASRKIGQGGNEQF
V: TRBV20-1; J: TRBJ2-5; CDR3: SARATTTGSKETQY
V: TRBV28; J: TRBJ1-5; CDR3: ASSFRVGNQPQH
V: TRBV15; J: TRBJ2-7; CDR3: ATSRDKAGGVEQY
V: TRBV6-5; J: TRBJ1-2; CDR3: ASSYSIGAGQGAYGYT
V: TRBV14; J: TRBJ2-7; CDR3: ASSLLASSPYEQY
V: TRBV11-2; J: TRBJ2-7; CDR3: ASMAGTGLHEQY
V: TRBV5-1; J: TRBJ1-4; CDR3: ASSFGQPATNEKLF
V: TRBV7-2; J: TRBJ2-2; CDR3: ASSLSTGTTGELF
V: TRBV12-3/TRBV12-4; J: TRBJ1-2; CDR3: ASSLRGRNGHT
V: TRBV6-2/TRBV6-3; J: TRBJ2-7; CDR3: ASSLATSGIYEQY
V: TRBV18; J: TRBJ1-1; CDR3: ASSLFQGAGTEAF
V: TRBV7-6; J: TRBJ1-2; CDR3: ASSSTLRGSGYT
V: TRBV6-5; J: TRBJ2-2; CDR3: ASSYSRAGELF
V: TRBV7-6; J: TRBJ1-5; CDR3: ASSLAPTGGEGNQPQH
V: TRBV7-8; J: TRBJ2-1; CDR3: ASSILNEQF
V: TRBV7-9; J: TRBJ2-7; CDR3: ASSPPGSEQY
V: TRBV10-3; J: TRBJ2-2; CDR3: AISDPIGAGGTGELF
V: TRBV20-1; J: TRBJ2-1; CDR3: SASLWGLAGARNEQF
V: TRBV2; J: TRBJ2-1; CDR3: ASSASSGGNYEQF
V: TRBV14; J: TRBJ1-5; CDR3: ASSQLGAGQPQH
V: TRBV7-9; J: TRBJ2-6; CDR3: ASSFGSGANVLT
V: TRBV29-1; J: TRBJ1-2; CDR3: SVERDSNYGYT
V: TRBV28; J: TRBJ2-1; CDR3: ASRQKANIEQF
V: TRBV14; J: TRBJ2-2; CDR3: ASSHPTSGVFTGELF
V: TRBV7-8; J: TRBJ1-1; CDR3: ASSLEDGTEAF
V: TRBV7-9; J: TRBJ2-7; CDR3: ASSSRDRGREQY
V: TRBV20-1; J: TRBJ2-7; CDR3: SARWAGRTYEQY
V: TRBV7-8; J: TRBJ1-2; CDR3: ASSPRGGGNYGYT
V: TRBV28; J: TRBJ2-1; CDR3: ASSLLNSDSNEQF
V: TRBV27; J: TRBJ2-5; CDR3: ASSPSPTETQY
V: TRBV18; J: TRBJ2-7; CDR3: ASSPLGTVAYEQY
V: TRBV7-2; J: TRBJ1-5; CDR3: ASSLGQNQPQH